Listed here are 32 T cell receptor beta chains from one sample, sequenced in a study of cytomegalovirus exposure and HLA in healthy donors (dated by TCRdb to 2016 to 2017). Library method: the immunoSEQ multiplex PCR assay. A mixture of 60 forward primers for TCR Vbeta segments and 13 reverse primers for TCR Jbeta segments was used in the multiplex PCR. TCRdb limited this immuneACCESS table to in-frame rearrangements with V and J called. A share of clones is missing; checked studies link under half to unresolved V genes, and the rest is unexplained. The sample has roughly 100,000 clones on record, about two thirds of them singletons. Together, the top ten hold around 16% of the sample. The sample consisted of PBMCs. Receptor source: a woman between 45 and 60 years old in good health and CMV-seropositive.

V and J are TRBV9 and TRBJ2-1, with 7 bases lining up with TRBD2. This CDR3 is built from 18 residues. Germline assignment: CDR1 SGDLS and CDR2 YYNGEE. Losses at the gene ends were 3 bases for V and 5 bases for J; bases not matched to a gene: 17. DNA for the CDR3: TGTGCCAGCAGCGACAGACCTAGCGGCTACACCCCACACAATGAGCAGTTCTTC. Its protein product is CASSDRPSGYTPHNEQFF.

Concerning this clone: A junction boundary mismatches the germline segment, possibly from a read error. The same CDR3 also results from other DNA sequences found in this sample. The chain uses TRBV5-8 and TRBJ2-7, with 10 bases aligning to TRBD1. Germline lookup yields CDR1 SGHTS and CDR2 YDEGEE. The CDR3 has 15 residues. The chain's CDR3 is CASSFLWTGGYEQYF. The CDR3 DNA reads TGCGCCAGCAGCTTTCTGTGGACAGGGGGCTACGAGCAGTACTTC.

The CDR3 reads CASSRGGGAFF. In DNA, the CDR3 is TGTGCCAGCAGCCGGGGTGGTGGAGCTTTCTTT. V usage is TRBV6-1 and J usage is TRBJ1-1; D is uncertain. From germline, CDR1 is MNHNS and CDR2 SASEGT. CDR3 length: 11 residues. V was clipped by 6 bases and J by 10 bases, with 12 bases between them.

The genes are TRBV28 and TRBJ1-5; 8 nucleotides match TRBD1. The V gene end was trimmed by 5 bases and the J gene end by 3 bases; junction bases not matched to a gene: 6. This CDR3 is 15 amino acids long. Germline CDR1 MDHEN, CDR2 SYDVKM. The CDR3 bases are TGTGCCAGCAGTCCCATGGACAGGGACAATCAGCCCCAGCATTTT. Translated: CASSPMDRDNQPQHF. Full variable domain (outside the CDR3, taken from reference TRBV28 and TRBJ1-5): DVKVTQSSRYLVKRTGEKVFLECVQDMDHENMFWYRQDPGLGLRLIYFSYDVKMKEKGDIPEGYSVSREKKERFSLILESASTNQTSMYLCASSPMDRDNQPQHFGDGTRLSIL.

V usage is TRBV5-1 and J usage is TRBJ2-7; D is possibly TRBD1 (6 bases). Germline lookup yields CDR1 SGHRS and CDR2 YFSETQ. Trimming took off 0 bases at V and 3 bases at J, with 10 bases between the two ends. The CDR3 extends over 14 amino acids. The CDR3 coding sequence is TGCGCCAGCAGCTTGGGGGCCAGGGGCTACGAGCAGTACTTC. Translated, it gives CASSLGARGYEQYF. Combining the CDR3 with reference TRBV5-1 and TRBJ2-7 gives the whole variable domain KAGVTQTPRYLIKTRGQQVTLSCSPISGHRSVSWYQQTPGQGLQFLFEYFSETQRNKGNFPGRFSGRQFSNSRSEMNVSTLELGDSALYLCASSLGARGYEQYFGPGTRLTVT.

This clone was observed a handful of times. The junction departs from the called germline gene at one end, perhaps through a read error. The gene calls are TRBV27 and TRBJ2-7, with TRBD1 identical over 9 bases. This CDR3 region has 14 residues. CDR1 MNHEY and CDR2 SMNVEV come from the germline V gene (reference sequence). In DNA form, the CDR3 reads TGTGCCAGCAGTACACCGGGACAGGGTTACGTGCAGTACTTC. Residues: CASSTPGQGYVQYF.

The gene calls are TRBV12-5 and TRBJ2-7; 9 nucleotides agree with TRBD1. Germline values: CDR1 LGHNT, CDR2 FRNRAP. J gave up 3 bases and V 1 base, and 1 base lay outside the gene matches. The CDR3 extends over 14 amino acids. The CDR3 loop reads CASGLGTGVYEQYF. The CDR3 DNA is TGTGCTAGTGGTTTGGGGACAGGGGTCTACGAGCAGTACTTC. The whole variable domain, remainder taken from reference TRBV12-5 and TRBJ2-7, is DARVTQTPRHKVTEMGQEVTMRCQPILGHNTVFWYRQTMMQGLELLAYFRNRAPLDDSGMPKDRFSAEMPDATLATLKIQPSEPRDSAVYFCASGLGTGVYEQYFGPGTRLTVT.

This clone occurred a few times. The chain carries TRBV7-9 and TRBJ1-1; D is possibly TRBD1 (5 bases). Looked up from germline, CDR1 is SEHNR and CDR2 is FQNEAQ (reference sequence). V was clipped by 3 bases and J by 0 bases, with 11 bases between them. The CDR3 covers 15 residues. CDR3 residues: CASSFGAYMNTEAFF. The CDR3 coding sequence is TGTGCCAGCAGCTTTGGGGCCTACATGAACACTGAAGCTTTCTTT.

V and J are TRBV15 and TRBJ2-1; the D gene is possibly TRBD2 (6 bases). The CDR3 is made up of 16 amino acids. Deletions cut 3 bases from V and 4 bases from J, with 16 bases between. The V gene's germline CDR1 is LNHNV and CDR2 YYDKDF (reference sequence). The CDR3 protein is CATSRDLAGPYNEQFF. The CDR3 DNA sequence: TGTGCCACCAGCAGGGACCTTGCGGGGCCATACAATGAGCAGTTCTTC.

This chain links TRBV30 with TRBJ2-7; D gene uncertain. The V end was cut by 1 base, the J end by 4 bases, with 11 bases between. This CDR3 spans 13 amino acids. Germline CDR1 is GTSNPN and CDR2 is SVGIG (reference sequence). The CDR3 sequence: CAWSGANRYEQYF. CDR3 DNA sequence: TGTGCCTGGAGTGGGGCCAATAGGTACGAGCAGTACTTC. The full variable domain, completed using reference TRBV30 and TRBJ2-7, is SQTIHQWPATLVQPVGSPLSLECTVEGTSNPNLYWYRQAAGRGLQLLFYSVGIGQISSEVPQNLSASRPQDRQFILSSKKLLLSDSGFYLCAWSGANRYEQYFGPGTRLTVT.

This sequence joins TRBV30 and TRBJ2-7; tentative D call: TRBD1 (6 bases). V lost 3 bases and J 2 bases, leaving 8 bases between the germline ends. CDR1 and CDR2 (germline): GTSNPN, SVGIG (reference sequence). The CDR3 has 12 residues. This CDR3 is CAWRQGPYEQYF. The CDR3 DNA reads as TGTGCCTGGAGACAGGGCCCCTACGAGCAGTACTTC.

The chain recombines TRBV11-3 with TRBJ2-3, with 11 bases identical to TRBD2. The V gene end was trimmed by 3 bases and the J gene end by 5 bases; junction bases not matched to a gene: 4. This CDR3 has 15 residues. Looked up from germline, CDR1 is SGHNT and CDR2 is YENEEA. The chain's CDR3 is CASSFSGRAVDTQYF. DNA of the CDR3: TGTGCCAGCAGCTTTAGCGGGAGGGCCGTAGATACGCAGTATTTT.

This clone has only one observation. This chain uses TRBV9 with TRBJ2-5; 8 nucleotides agree with TRBD2. V lost 4 bases to trimming and J lost 2 bases; unmatched junction nucleotides: 4. In germline, CDR1 is SGDLS, CDR2 YYNGEE. The CDR3 runs to 14 residues. The CDR3 nucleotides are TGTGCCAGCAGCTCTGGACTAGCACAAGAGACCCAGTACTTC. This gives the protein CASSSGLAQETQYF.

The chain uses TRBV4-1 and TRBJ2-7; D unclear. The V gene's germline CDR1 is MGHRA and CDR2 YSYEKL. The CDR3 consists of 15 residues. V was pared by 1 base and J by 2 bases, with 12 bases between. CDR3 nucleotide sequence: TGCGCCAGCAGCCAAGGAGAGAGGTTAGCCTACGAGCAGTACTTC. It codes for CASSQGERLAYEQYF.

The rearrangement links TRBV14 to TRBJ2-1, with D tentatively TRBD2 (6 bases). The V gene lost 0 bases and the J gene lost 9 bases, with 9 bases spanning the gap. The CDR3 extends over 13 amino acids. Germline V lookup: CDR1 SGHDN, CDR2 FVKESK. This CDR3 reads CASSQELAGEQFF. DNA for the CDR3: TGTGCCAGCAGCCAAGAACTAGCCGGTGAGCAGTTCTTC. The full variable domain, in which reference TRBV14 and TRBJ2-1 provide the parts outside the CDR3, is EAGVTQFPSHSVIEKGQTVTLRCDPISGHDNLYWYRRVMGKEIKFLLHFVKESKQDESGMPNNRFLAERTGGTYSTLKVQPAELEDSGVYFCASSQELAGEQFFGPGTRLTVL.

This clone appeared a few times. In nucleotides, the CDR3 is TGTGCCAGCAGCTCCCTTGGCTCCAGCACCGGGGAGCTGTTTTTT. Its protein product is CASSSLGSSTGELFF. This chain connects TRBV7-3 to TRBJ2-2, with D unclear. This CDR3 comprises 15 residues. V was cut by 4 bases and J by 4 bases, with 13 bases left in between. Germline CDR1 reads SGHTA; CDR2 reads FQGTGA.

CDR3 in amino acids: CASSQDGGGVIQYF. The CDR3 bases are TGCGCCAGCAGCCAAGATGGGGGGGGAGTCATTCAGTACTTC. The V call is TRBV4-3, the J call TRBJ2-4; TRBD2 agrees at 7 bases. CDR1 LGHNA and CDR2 YSLEER come from the germline V gene. Trimming removed 0 bases from V and 9 bases from J; junction bases left unmatched: 5. CDR3 length equals 14 residues.

The CDR3 bases are TGTGCCAGCAGCTTAGAAGCGGGACCCTCCTACGAGCAGTACTTC. Translation gives CASSLEAGPSYEQYF. The V gene is TRBV7-2, the J gene TRBJ2-7; 7 positions match TRBD2. V dropped 1 base and J dropped 0; count of bases not matched to a gene: 3. Germline V gene data show CDR1 as SGHTA and CDR2 as FQGNSA. The CDR3 runs to 15 residues. Using reference TRBV7-2 and TRBJ2-7 for the parts outside the CDR3, the full variable domain is GAGVSQSPSNKVTEKGKDVELRCDPISGHTALYWYRQSLGQGLEFLIYFQGNSAPDKSGLPSDRFSAERTGGSVSTLTIQRTQQEDSAVYLCASSLEAGPSYEQYFGPGTRLTVT.

This clone was found a few times. The chain carries TRBV5-1 and TRBJ2-7; 7 bases align to TRBD2. Germline V gives CDR1 SGHRS, CDR2 YFSETQ. The CDR3 extends over 16 amino acids. V trimming: 4 bases; J trimming: 5 bases; junction bases outside the gene matches: 15. CDR3 loop: CASSLPGLPAKDEQYF. In DNA form, the CDR3 reads TGCGCCAGCAGCCTACCGGGACTACCAGCAAAGGACGAGCAGTACTTC. The whole variable domain, filled in from reference TRBV5-1 and TRBJ2-7, reads KAGVTQTPRYLIKTRGQQVTLSCSPISGHRSVSWYQQTPGQGLQFLFEYFSETQRNKGNFPGRFSGRQFSNSRSEMNVSTLELGDSALYLCASSLPGLPAKDEQYFGPGTRLTVT.

The V and J genes are TRBV6-1 and TRBJ2-1; TRBD2 matches at 11 bases. Trimming took 2 bases from V and 8 from J; bases not matched to a gene: 5. CDR1 and CDR2 (germline): MNHNS, SASEGT. This CDR3 has 15 amino acids. The CDR3 DNA sequence: TGTGCCAGCAGTGAACTAGCGGGAGGTTACGATGAGCAGTTCTTC. This codes for CASSELAGGYDEQFF.

The gene calls are TRBV19 and TRBJ1-3; D is undetermined. The CDR3 is 14 residues long. CDR1 LNHDA and CDR2 SQIVND come from the germline V gene (reference sequence). V lost 5 bases to trimming and J lost 4 bases, with 12 bases between them. The CDR3 sequence is CASSAVRAGNTIYF. DNA of the CDR3: TGTGCCAGTAGTGCCGTGAGGGCAGGAAACACCATATATTTT. Full variable domain (rest looked up from reference TRBV19 and TRBJ1-3): DGGITQSPKYLFRKEGQNVTLSCEQNLNHDAMYWYRQDPGQGLRLIYYSQIVNDFQKGDIAEGYSVSREKKESFPLTVTSAQKNPTAFYLCASSAVRAGNTIYFGEGSWLTVV.

This chain connects TRBV11-2 to TRBJ2-1; D not certain. Trimming stripped 5 bases from V and 9 bases from J, with 8 bases between. Germline V gene data show CDR1 as SGHAT and CDR2 as FQNNGV. The CDR3 runs 11 residues. CDR3 loop: CASSPQAEQFF. The CDR3 DNA reads as TGTGCCAGCAGCCCCCAGGCTGAGCAGTTCTTC.

The chain couples TRBV4-3 to TRBJ1-2, with a tentative D call TRBD1 (5 bases). Germline CDR1 LGHNA, CDR2 YSLEER. CDR3 size: 15 residues. Trimming pared 0 bases from V and 4 bases from J, leaving 12 bases between. The CDR3 protein is CASSQELPRGYGYTF. CDR3 coding DNA: TGCGCCAGCAGCCAAGAACTCCCAAGGGGCTATGGCTACACCTTC.

The gene calls are TRBV7-2 and TRBJ2-5; perhaps TRBD2 as D (6 bases). The V end was cut by 1 base, the J end by 9 bases, with 15 bases between. The germline V gene has CDR1 SGHTA and CDR2 FQGNSA. The CDR3 spans 14 residues. CDR3 nucleotides: TGTGCCAGCAGCTTAGTCGTTGGCGGGGAGGCCCAGTACTTC. Translation gives CASSLVVGGEAQYF.

This clone was counted a single time. The chain couples TRBV27 to TRBJ1-2; maybe TRBD1 (5 bases). Trimming stripped 11 bases from V and 4 bases from J, with 14 bases between. CDR1 is MNHEY, CDR2 SMNVEV, per germline (reference sequence). The CDR3 loop spans 12 amino acids. CDR3 in amino acids: CASWGRAYGYTF. The CDR3 region has the DNA TGTGCCTCGTGGGGCAGGGCCTATGGCTACACCTTC.

The J gene is TRBJ2-1, the V gene TRBV9, with D possibly being TRBD2 (6 bases). Trimming shortened V by 0 bases and J by 4 bases, and 8 bases separated the two germline ends. The germline CDR1 and CDR2 sequences are SGDLS and YYNGEE. This CDR3 contains 14 residues. The CDR3 DNA sequence: TGTGCCAGCAGCGTAGCCCTAGCGTACAATGAGCAGTTCTTC. It encodes CASSVALAYNEQFF.

The J gene is TRBJ1-2, the V gene TRBV5-8; D call uncertain. Trimming cost V 5 bases and J 1 base, with 12 bases left between them. This CDR3 has 14 residues. The V gene's germline CDR1 is SGHTS and CDR2 YDEGEE. CDR3 loop: CASSREFGNYGYTF. CDR3 in DNA: TGTGCCAGCAGTCGTGAGTTCGGTAACTATGGCTACACCTTC.

The chain uses TRBV19 and TRBJ2-7, with a weak D call TRBD1 (5 bases). Germline assignment: CDR1 LNHDA and CDR2 SQIVND (reference sequence). V was pared by 3 bases and J by 6 bases, with 15 bases between. The CDR3 runs 14 residues. CDR3 region: CASSIGRALGEQYF. CDR3 DNA: TGTGCCAGTAGTATCGGCAGGGCCCTCGGCGAGCAGTACTTC.

The chain couples TRBV10-3 to TRBJ2-1; 13 bases match TRBD2. Germline CDR1 and CDR2: ENHRY and SYGVKD. The CDR3 runs to 15 residues. J gave up 9 bases and V 4 bases, and 6 bases lay outside the gene matches. This chain's CDR3 is CAISAGLAGEFEQFF. In nucleotides, the CDR3 is TGTGCCATCAGTGCAGGACTAGCGGGAGAGTTTGAGCAGTTCTTC.

The table lists this clone with a few counts. The J gene is TRBJ1-2, the V gene TRBV5-6, with 7 bases that match TRBD1. Trimming cost V 4 bases and J 5 bases; bases outside gene matches: 11. From germline, CDR1 is SGHDT and CDR2 YYEEEE. The CDR3 length is 15 residues. As DNA, the CDR3 is TGTGCCAGCAGCCAATACAGGGACAGACTTTATGGCTACACCTTC. Translation gives CASSQYRDRLYGYTF.

This clone was seen once. V usage is TRBV6-4 and J usage is TRBJ2-1; TRBD2 matches at 10 bases. V lost 3 bases and J lost 9; bases outside the gene matches: 8. Per germline, CDR1 MRHNA and CDR2 SNTAGT. CDR3 length: 15 residues. The DNA for the CDR3 is TGTGCCAGCAGTGATGGTCTAGCGGGAGAGAGTGAGCAGTTCTTC. The encoded protein is CASSDGLAGESEQFF.

This chain joins TRBV28 and TRBJ2-3; D possibly corresponds to TRBD2 (6 bases). The V end was cut by 4 bases, the J end by 3 bases, with 17 bases between. This CDR3 comprises 16 residues. Germline V gene data show CDR1 as MDHEN and CDR2 as SYDVKM. CDR3 loop: CASSSLSGEETDTQYF. The DNA for the CDR3 is TGTGCCAGCAGTTCTCTATCGGGAGAAGAGACAGATACGCAGTATTTT.